Listed here is a single T cell receptor (beta chain). Its antigen has not been determined. Base-call qualities are not available, and no considerably larger clone is one nucleotide away. Reading the germline V gene gives CDR1 SNHLY and CDR2 FYNNEI. V and J lose 3 bases and 0 bases, and a span of 13 bases separates them. The CDR3 covers 16 residues, taking in both the cysteine and the phenylalanine. Here the CDR3 DNA is all that survives: 48 bases in frame from base 1. Healthy HIV-negative adults with no recently reported acute infections or vaccinations were included as donors. Every donor was a Caucasian adult living in Nashville, Tennessee, USA. Magnetic negative selection was used to enrich CD4+ T cells, after which naive cells were positively selected on CD45RA and the negative fraction became the memory subset. Blood was collected by leukapheresis, and PBMCs were isolated by Ficoll-Histopaque density gradient centrifugation and then cryopreserved in liquid nitrogen vapor phase. Analytical flow cytometry was used to check the purity and quantity of every magnetically sorted T cell population. From each sorted fraction, genomic DNA was isolated and quantified by UV absorbance on a Nanodrop 2000c.

These data are taken from a study of shared clonotypes between healthy human individuals (dated by TCRdb to 2018 to 2021). Regarding the study in general: The cohort included a few men and a couple of women between 18 and 49 years of age. To increase sequencing depth and limit assay-specific biases, different laboratories used diverse techniques to prepare libraries and sequence TCR repertoires. For each donor, CD4 naive and CD4 memory were each run on three plates, CD8 naive on two plates, and CD8 memory on one plate. Between about 0.8 and 9 billion PBMCs per donor were obtained by leukapheresis. To estimate repertoire size and how much clonotype sharing occurs between individuals, the study deeply sequenced the blood TCR repertoires of 4 to 6 healthy adults. Study-wide conclusions, independent of this receptor: Larger estimated clonotype richness was generally found for naive subsets than for memory subsets. Because the study included a small number of donors, the genetic and exposure-history diversity represented was limited. Pairwise subsampling led to the expectation that sequencing depth would affect the degree of clonotype sharing among donors. Rarefaction of sorted-subset datasets indicated incomplete sequencing despite the large sequencing depth. Sampling was limited to blood, and TCR repertoires in tissue likely differ from TCR repertoires in blood. Across four donors, approximately 4.9% of naive CD4, roughly 3.8% of naive CD8, about 2% of memory CD4, and about 0.44% of memory CD8 clonotypes were shared. Higher generation probabilities were observed for clonotypes shared by all four sorted-subset donors than for non-shared clonotypes.

Using the deep immunoSEQ assay, multiplex PCR amplified TCR CDR3 regions from genomic DNA. Extracted genomic DNA from each cell subset was distributed evenly across all wells of several immunoSEQ 96-well plates, and each plate was treated as a replicate. For sorted subsets, 150 to 200 ng genomic DNA, equal to approximately 30,000 T cell genomes, was loaded into each replicate PCR. The purified libraries were quantified using a Qubit 3.0 fluorometer, sized with a Bioanalyzer 2100, and then quantified again using the KAPA Library Quantification kit. Every immunoSEQ 96-well plate was sequenced on a separate single-read 150-cycle Illumina NextSeq 550 flow cell. The original pipeline was this. Because the immunoSEQ output held only junctional sequences and lacked quality scores, the filtering could not match the filtering applied to full-length reads. To assign V/J genes and CDR3, sequences were annotated against IMGT germline references using PyIR, a Python wrapper for IgBLAST v1.9. Reads were removed for weak V/J assignments (E-value above 1e-6), missing CDR3, stop codons, out-of-frame junctions, or ambiguous translated residues. A V3J clonotype was defined by an identical inferred V gene, J gene, and CDR3 amino acid sequence. To compute the percentage overlap between repertoires, the number of shared unique clonotypes was divided by the size of the smaller repertoire. RTK rarefaction, the Chao1 estimator, and Recon v2.1 estimates of unobserved clonotypes were used to assess repertoire richness. For all TCRbeta clonotypes obtained by the gDNA method from a handful of donors, generation probabilities were computed with OLGA. This is the immuneACCESS table as TCRdb keeps it, with only in-frame sequences that have V and J called. A part of the clones is gone; compared with another copy, unresolved V genes explain less than half, and the rest is unexplained. Clonal size and the V and J genes are those of that table, whereas D and trimming came from the DNA. This sample holds under 1,100,000 clones; about four fifths were observed only once. The biggest ten clones account for 0.61% of the sample.

The TCR originated in a man younger than 30 in good health. Some clones in this sample may be carry-over from other donors' samples. The sequence joins TRBV2 to TRBJ2-3, with no D gene named confidently. Material: memory CD4+ T cells from PBMCs. The label giving this sample's cell subset or site can be read as: CD45RA-negative fraction. The CDR3 region reads CASSEPGLRSTDTQYF. The DNA sequence is as follows: TGTGCCAGCAGTGAGCCGGGCCTACGCAGCACAGATACGCAGTATTTT.